This TCR beta chain originates from a study of blood T cell repertoires in COVID-19. Method: immunoSEQ multiplex PCR; TCRdb's copy keeps in-frame clones and lacks some. The table lists 130,000 to 150,000 clones, approximately 80% of them singletons. The CDR3 spans 15 residues. The ends were cut back, 6 bases at V and 2 bases at J, with 14 bases in the middle. CDR1 LNHDA and CDR2 SQIVND come from the germline V gene (reference sequence). The sequence derives from a human donor in a cohort sampled during active COVID-19. The chain combines TRBV19 with TRBJ1-5; possibly TRBD1 for D (6 bases). The sequenced sample consisted of peripheral blood. CDR3 amino acids: CASSPMGAGNQPQHF. The CDR3, as DNA: TGTGCCAGTAGCCCGATGGGGGCGGGCAATCAGCCCCAGCATTTT.